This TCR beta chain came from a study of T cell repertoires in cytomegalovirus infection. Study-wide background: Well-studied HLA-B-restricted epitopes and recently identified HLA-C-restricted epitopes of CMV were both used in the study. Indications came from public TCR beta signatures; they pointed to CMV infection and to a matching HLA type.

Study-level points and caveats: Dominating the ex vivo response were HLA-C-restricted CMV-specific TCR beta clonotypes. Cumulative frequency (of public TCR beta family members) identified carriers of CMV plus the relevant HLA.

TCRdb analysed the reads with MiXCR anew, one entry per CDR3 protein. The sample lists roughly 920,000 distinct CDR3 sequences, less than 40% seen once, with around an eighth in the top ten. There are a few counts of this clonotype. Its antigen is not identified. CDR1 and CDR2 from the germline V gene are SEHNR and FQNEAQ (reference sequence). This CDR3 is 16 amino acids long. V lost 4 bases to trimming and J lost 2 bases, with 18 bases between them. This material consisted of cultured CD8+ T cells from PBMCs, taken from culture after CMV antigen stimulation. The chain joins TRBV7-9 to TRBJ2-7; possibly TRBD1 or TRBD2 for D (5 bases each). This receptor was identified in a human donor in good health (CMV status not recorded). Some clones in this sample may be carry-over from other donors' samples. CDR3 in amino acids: CASSSRSGTDPYEQYF. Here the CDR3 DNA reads TGTGCCAGCAGCTCTCGCTCGGGGACGGATCCCTACGAGCAGTACTTC.